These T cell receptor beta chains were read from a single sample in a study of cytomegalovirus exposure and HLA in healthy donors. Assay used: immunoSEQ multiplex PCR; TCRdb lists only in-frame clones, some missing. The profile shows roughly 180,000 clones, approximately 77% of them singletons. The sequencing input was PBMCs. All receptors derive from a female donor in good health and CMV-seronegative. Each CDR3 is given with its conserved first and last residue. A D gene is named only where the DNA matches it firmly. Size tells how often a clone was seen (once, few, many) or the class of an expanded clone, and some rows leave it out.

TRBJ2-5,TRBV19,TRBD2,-,CASSIGASGETQYF,TGTGCCAGTAGTATAGGGGCTAGCGGGGAGACCCAGTACTTC
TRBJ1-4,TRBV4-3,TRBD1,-,CASSQGTGLEKLFF,TGCGCCAGCAGCCAAGGGACAGGGTTGGAAAAACTGTTTTTT
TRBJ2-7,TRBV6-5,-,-,CASSYGGWGEQYF,TGTGCCAGCAGTTACGGGGGGTGGGGCGAGCAGTACTTC
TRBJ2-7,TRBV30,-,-,CAWSGGSAYEQYF,TGTGCCTGGAGTGGTGGTTCAGCCTACGAGCAGTACTTC
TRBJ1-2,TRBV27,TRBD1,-,CASSVGQGGINYGYTF,TGTGCCAGCAGTGTTGGACAGGGAGGGATAAACTATGGCTACACCTTC
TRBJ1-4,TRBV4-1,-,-,CASSPLTTATNEKLFF,TGCGCCAGCAGCCCCCTGACTACAGCAACTAATGAAAAACTGTTTTTT
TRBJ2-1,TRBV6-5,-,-,CASSLHGGNEQFF,TGTGCCAGCAGTTTGCATGGCGGCAATGAGCAGTTCTTC
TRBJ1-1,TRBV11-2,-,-,CASGTPMAFF,TGTGCCAGCGGCACCCCGATGGCTTTCTTT
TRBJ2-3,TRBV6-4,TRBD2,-,CASSDSQVGLAGGPTDTQYF,TGTGCCAGCAGTGACTCCCAGGTGGGACTAGCGGGAGGGCCCACAGATACGCAGTATTTT
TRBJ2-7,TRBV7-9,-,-,CASSPVYYEQYF,TGTGCCAGCAGCCCCGTCTACTACGAGCAGTACTTC
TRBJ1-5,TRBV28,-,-,CASSADRYNQPQHF,TGTGCCAGCAGTGCAGACAGGTACAATCAGCCCCAGCATTTT
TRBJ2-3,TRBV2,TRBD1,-,CASKTGGFPDTQYF,TGTGCCAGCAAAACAGGGGGCTTCCCAGATACGCAGTATTTT
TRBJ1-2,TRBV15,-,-,CATSRDRGARGGYTF,TGTGCCACCAGCAGAGATCGAGGGGCCCGGGGGGGCTACACCTTC
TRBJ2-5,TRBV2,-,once,CASSDSPGRGETQYF,TGTGCCAGCAGTGACAGTCCAGGGCGGGGAGAGACCCAGTACTTC
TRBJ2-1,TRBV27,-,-,CASTLGDGSYNEQFF,TGTGCCAGCACCTTAGGAGATGGGTCCTACAATGAGCAGTTCTTC